The rows below give T cell receptor beta chains drawn from one sample of a study of cytomegalovirus exposure and HLA in healthy donors. Produced via immunoSEQ multiplex PCR; TCRdb's table is partial and in-frame only. The data show roughly 130,000 clones, 75% to 85% seen once. Material: PBMCs. The receptors stem from a man aged 25 to 40 in good health and CMV-seronegative. The CDR3 runs from the conserved cysteine through the conserved F or W. The D gene is left open where the match is weak. The size entry is marked missing in some rows and otherwise reads once, few, many or a size class.

CDR3aa,CDR3nt,j_gene,d_gene,abundance,v_gene
CASSVTGEDYGYTF,TGTGCCAGCAGTGTGACAGGGGAGGACTATGGCTACACCTTC,TRBJ1-2,TRBD1,NA,TRBV28
CASSLGLYNEQFF,TGCGCCAGCAGCTTGGGTCTCTACAATGAGCAGTTCTTC,TRBJ2-1,NA,NA,TRBV5-1
CASSFSNDGAGKTQYF,TGTGCCAGCAGTTTCTCCAATGATGGGGCTGGGAAGACCCAGTACTTC,TRBJ2-5,NA,NA,TRBV27
CASSEGGSHGYTF,TGTGCCAGCAGTGAAGGGGGCTCCCATGGCTACACCTTC,TRBJ1-2,NA,few,TRBV6-1
CASSLVPSATGELFF,TGTGCCAGCAGCTTAGTCCCTAGCGCCACCGGGGAGCTGTTTTTT,TRBJ2-2,NA,few,TRBV7-2
CASSPGGWETEAFF,TGTGCCAGCTCACCGGGAGGGTGGGAAACTGAAGCTTTCTTT,TRBJ1-1,NA,NA,TRBV18
CASSSGTGYEQYF,TGCGCCAGCAGCTCCGGGACAGGCTACGAGCAGTACTTC,TRBJ2-7,TRBD1,NA,TRBV5-1
CASSRWGGMRSRTEAFF,TGTGCCAGCAGCCGTTGGGGGGGTATGAGGTCGAGGACTGAAGCTTTCTTT,TRBJ1-1,NA,NA,TRBV28
CASSHQGLEAFF,TGTGCCAGCAGCCATCAGGGGCTGGAAGCTTTCTTT,TRBJ1-1,NA,NA,TRBV14
CASSLGDTEETQYF,TGTGCCAGCAGCTTAGGGGACACCGAAGAGACCCAGTACTTC,TRBJ2-5,NA,NA,TRBV5-4
CASSNPVPEAFF,TGTGCCAGCAGCAATCCAGTGCCTGAAGCTTTCTTT,TRBJ1-1,NA,NA,TRBV11-2
CASSPPGGETQYF,TGTGCCAGCAGCCCTCCAGGAGGCGAGACCCAGTACTTC,TRBJ2-5,NA,NA,TRBV6-1
CASSLQNEDQAFF,TGTGCCAGCAGCTTACAGAACGAGGATCAGGCTTTCTTT,TRBJ1-1,NA,NA,TRBV7-6
CASSLVWEGQGAYEQYF,TGTGCCAGCAGCTTGGTATGGGAGGGACAGGGGGCCTACGAGCAGTACTTC,TRBJ2-7,TRBD1,NA,TRBV5-6